A single T cell receptor beta chain is shown here with its context. Its specific antigen is unknown. The data were taken from a study of Tregs in tolerant kidney transplant recipients (dated by TCRdb to the late 2010s). Broadly, across the study: The transplants used related donors along with nonmyeloablative bone marrow transplantation, and in the human trials mixed chimerism was transient. Before combined kidney and bone marrow transplantation, this study identified donor-specific regulatory T cells using TCRbeta sequencing and then followed those same cells after transplant.

The meaning of the sample's time point label: blood sample drawn before combined kidney and bone marrow transplant. Thawed PBMCs were FACS-sorted into unstimulated Tregs (CD4+CD25+CD127-), CD4+ non-Tregs (CD4+CD25-), CD4 cells and CD8 cells. Patients were 4 combined kidney and bone marrow transplant recipients from the ITN036ST trial, and only these trial subjects had samples available. Healthy control blood was separated into PBMCs by Ficoll density gradient and cryopreserved, and patient PBMCs were collected both before and after transplant. For TCRbeta CDR3 sequencing, genomic DNA was extracted from sorted cells using the QIAGEN DNeasy Blood and Tissue Kit. High-throughput TCRbeta CDR3 sequencing was carried out commercially through immunoSEQ, with PCR amplification with bias correction and internal controls included. Per the authors' processing: Unique productive TCRbeta sequences were defined by CDR3 nucleotide sequence where primers matched, and otherwise by CDR3 amino acid sequence together with Vbeta and Jbeta genes. To correct for sorting error, sequences found in more than one sorted population at a frequency ratio of 2:1 or less were discarded, and the remaining shared sequences were assigned to the population with the higher frequency. Sequences were defined as donor-reactive when expanded at least 5-fold in CFSE-low cells versus unstimulated cells and present at a frequency of at least 0.01% in CFSE-low cells. Jensen-Shannon divergence, calculated on the top 100 TCRbeta sequences ranked by frequency, was used to quantify repertoire divergence. For samples with multiple sequencing runs, sorting error was corrected separately for each run before the runs were pooled. In TCRdb, the immuneACCESS table is reduced to in-frame sequences with V and J assigned. These tables do not hold every clone; where another copy was compared, an unresolved V gene accounts for under half, and the others remain unexplained. V and J calls and clone size follow that table, whereas D and trimming were derived from the DNA. This sample's table has entries for over 45,000 clones. The top ten clones comprise around 0.8% of the sample.

Results and caveats for the whole study, not just this receptor: Expanding Tregs with activated donor B cells appeared to identify the most biologically relevant and donor-specific TCRbeta repertoire. Donor-specific Treg expansion was found to exceed global Treg expansion in tolerant patients, suggesting antigen-driven rather than nonspecific expansion. The study was constrained by small patient numbers, and validation of the findings is required in larger populations and under other immunosuppression protocols. Although technical replication error seemed to be minimal, the question of biological reproducibility was not addressed directly. Because the PCR primers were changed over time for some patients, nucleotide-level comparison could not be performed across the samples from those patients.

This sample comprised CD4+ T cells from blood, obtained before the transplant. This clonotype was obtained from a human donor who received a combined kidney and bone marrow transplant.

CDR3 DNA, as far as it was read: TGCGCCAGCAGCTCGGCGGGTTCGCGGAAAACAGGGGGCAGGTACGAG. Its coded protein is CASSSAGSRKTGGRYE. The CDR3 in full is CASSSAGSRKTGGRYEQYF. Recombination linked TRBV5-1 to TRBJ2-7, with 9 middle bases fitting TRBD1. The sequenced fragment ends 3 residues before the CDR3 boundary, so the rest is inferred from the germline J gene. As encoded in the germline V gene, CDR1 is SGHRS while CDR2 is YFSETQ. The CDR3 has 19 amino acids, counting the end cysteine and phenylalanine. Shown are 48 bases from within the CDR3, in frame from base 1. From V the trimming removes 3 bases and from J it removes 4 bases, while the gene matches leave 20 bases of the junction unaccounted for.